This T cell receptor (beta chain) was observed in a study of shared clonotypes between healthy human individuals. The V and J ends lost 6 bases and 10 bases respectively, with 18 bases between them. The CDR3 loop spans 14 amino acids. CDR1 is MNHNS, CDR2 SASEGT, per germline. Sequenced by immunoSEQ multiplex PCR; TCRdb stores in-frame clones only, minus some. Of a few million clones listed, more than 80% are singletons. Division of CD4+ cells produced a CD45RA+ naive subset and a CD45RA-negative memory subset. The sample comprised naive CD4+ T cells sorted from blood. Sample subset: CD45RA+ positively selected. This sequence was found in a man between 18 and 35 years old in good health. The chain is built from TRBV6-1 and TRBJ1-4, with D possibly being TRBD1 (6 bases). DNA of the CDR3: TGTGCCAGCAGCGCAGGGGATGCCTTAGGAAAACTGTTTTTT. The encoded protein is CASSAGDALGKLFF.